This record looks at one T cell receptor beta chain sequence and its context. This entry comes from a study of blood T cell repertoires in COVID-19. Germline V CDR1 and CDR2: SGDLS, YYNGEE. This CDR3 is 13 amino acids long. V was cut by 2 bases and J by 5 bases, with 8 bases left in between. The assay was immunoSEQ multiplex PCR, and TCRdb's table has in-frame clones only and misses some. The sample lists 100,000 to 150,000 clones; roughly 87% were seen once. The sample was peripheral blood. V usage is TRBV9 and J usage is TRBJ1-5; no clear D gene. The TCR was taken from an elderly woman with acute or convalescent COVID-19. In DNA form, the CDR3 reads TGTGCCAGCAGCGTCGGGGAGGATCAGCCCCAGCATTTT. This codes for CASSVGEDQPQHF.